Below, 22 T cell receptor beta chains from the same sample are listed, as sequenced in a study of blood T cell repertoires in COVID-19. Measured with immunoSEQ multiplex PCR; TCRdb has only the in-frame clones, and not every one. The sample includes about 48,000 clones, 70% to 90% of them seen just once. The sequencing sample was made of peripheral blood. These receptors originate from a woman of 80 years or more with acute or convalescent COVID-19.

V usage is TRBV19 and J usage is TRBJ1-5; 8 bases match TRBD1. Germline V gene data show CDR1 as LNHDA and CDR2 as SQIVND (reference sequence). The length of the CDR3 is 19 residues. The V segment lost 5 bases and the J segment 2 bases; nucleotides outside the gene matches: 17. The CDR3 DNA sequence: TGTGCCAGTAGTCGCCTGGGGGATTCACAGGGGGTGGGCAATCAGCCCCAGCATTTT. It yields the protein CASSRLGDSQGVGNQPQHF.

The chain couples TRBV7-2 to TRBJ1-6, with D perhaps matching TRBD1 (6 bases). Trimming shortened V by 4 bases and J by 8 bases, and 15 bases separated the two germline ends. The CDR3 contains 15 residues. In germline, CDR1 is SGHTA, CDR2 FQGNSA. The CDR3 DNA follows: TGTGCCAGCAGCTCCCAGGGGATTACCTATTCACCCCTCCACTTT. It translates to CASSSQGITYSPLHF.

The rearrangement joins TRBV6-5 to TRBJ2-5; the match to TRBD1 covers 8 bases. CDR3 length equals 15 residues. J was trimmed by 0 bases and V by 6 bases; bases with no gene match: 6. Looked up from germline, CDR1 is MNHEY and CDR2 is SVGAGI. The CDR3 bases are TGTGCCAGCAGCCCGTTACAGGGGGACCAAGAGACCCAGTACTTC. This sequence encodes CASSPLQGDQETQYF.

CDR3 sequence: CASSLEPGNEQFF. The CDR3 region has the DNA TGTGCCAGCAGCTTAGAGCCAGGCAATGAGCAGTTCTTC. The rearrangement links TRBV7-3 to TRBJ2-1; D gene uncertain. Trimming removed 2 bases from V and 6 bases from J, with 8 bases in between. This CDR3 contains 13 residues. Germline assignment: CDR1 SGHTA and CDR2 FQGTGA. The whole variable domain, filled in from reference TRBV7-3 and TRBJ2-1, reads GAGVSQTPSNKVTEKGKYVELRCDPISGHTALYWYRQSLGQGPEFLIYFQGTGAADDSGLPNDRFFAVRPEGSVSTLKIQRTERGDSAVYLCASSLEPGNEQFFGPGTRLTVL.

The chain combines TRBV14 with TRBJ1-1; TRBD1 is a possible D gene (6 bases). Germline CDR1 is SGHDN and CDR2 is FVKESK. V lost 1 base, J lost 2 bases, and 14 bases lay in between. CDR3 size: 16 residues. The CDR3, as DNA: TGTGCCAGCAGCCAAGTTTACTGGACAGATAACACTGAAGCTTTCTTT. Translating it yields CASSQVYWTDNTEAFF.

The chain uses TRBV29-1 and TRBJ1-2; D gene uncertain. Trimming took off 5 bases at V and 6 bases at J, with 10 bases between the two ends. The germline V gene has CDR1 SQVTM and CDR2 ANQGSEA. The CDR3 spans 11 residues. CDR3 DNA sequence: TGCAGCGTTCGGGGAGGTCATGGCTACACCTTC. Protein product: CSVRGGHGYTF.

This rearrangement joins TRBV19 to TRBJ2-2, with 11 nucleotides matching TRBD1. CDR1 and CDR2 from the germline V gene are LNHDA and SQIVND (reference sequence). V lost 7 bases to trimming and J lost 7 bases; unmatched junction nucleotides: 8. The length of the CDR3 is 15 residues. The CDR3 loop reads CASTSDRGRVGELFF. The DNA for the CDR3 is TGTGCCAGTACCTCGGACAGGGGGCGGGTCGGGGAGCTGTTTTTT. Looking up the rest from reference TRBV19 and TRBJ2-2 gives the full variable domain: DGGITQSPKYLFRKEGQNVTLSCEQNLNHDAMYWYRQDPGQGLRLIYYSQIVNDFQKGDIAEGYSVSREKKESFPLTVTSAQKNPTAFYLCASTSDRGRVGELFFGEGSRLTVL.

The chain couples TRBV3-1 (or the pseudogene TRBV3-2) to TRBJ1-5, with D unclear. The germline gives CDR1 LGHDT, CDR2 YNNKEL (reference sequence). V gave up 3 bases and J gave up 0 bases, with 6 bases separating them. This CDR3 is built from 14 residues. CDR3 amino acids: CASSHSGSNQPQHF. CDR3 nucleotides: TGTGCCAGCAGCCACTCGGGTAGCAATCAGCCCCAGCATTTT.

On this clone itself: One end of the junction fails to match germline, which may point to a read error. The V call is TRBV19, the J call TRBJ1-5; TRBD1 agrees at 9 bases. The CDR3 loop spans 15 amino acids. Per germline, CDR1 LNHDA and CDR2 SQIVND (reference sequence). CDR3 DNA: TGTGCCAGTAGTAGGGACAGGGAGAGCACTCAGCCCCAGCATTTT. This sequence encodes CASSRDRESTQPQHF. Full variable domain (remainder filled in from reference TRBV19 and TRBJ1-5): DGGITQSPKYLFRKEGQNVTLSCEQNLNHDAMYWYRQDPGQGLRLIYYSQIVNDFQKGDIAEGYSVSREKKESFPLTVTSAQKNPTAFYLCASSRDRESTQPQHFGDGTRLSIL.

V usage is TRBV19 and J usage is TRBJ1-3; TRBD1 matches 8 bases. The length of the CDR3 is 19 residues. After removal of 3 bases from V and 0 bases from J, the junction contained 13 bases not matched to a gene. Per the germline V gene, CDR1 is LNHDA and CDR2 is SQIVND (reference sequence). CDR3 DNA: TGTGCCAGTAGTATTACTGGGGCAGGGGGCCACTTCTCTGGAAACACCATATATTTT. Encoded protein: CASSITGAGGHFSGNTIYF.

This chain links TRBV18 with TRBJ1-6; perhaps TRBD1 as D (6 bases). V lost 3 bases, J lost 5 bases, and 11 bases lay in between. This CDR3 has 15 residues. Germline values: CDR1 KGHSH, CDR2 LQKENI. The CDR3 reads CASSPNAGDNSPLHF. CDR3 DNA sequence: TGTGCCAGCTCACCTAATGCAGGGGATAATTCACCCCTCCACTTT.

The table lists this clone with a count of one. This sequence joins TRBV7-8 and TRBJ2-6; 9 bases fit TRBD1. CDR1 SGHVS and CDR2 FQNEAQ come from the germline V gene. This CDR3 comprises 17 residues. V shed 5 bases, J shed 0 bases, and the junction held 5 bases outside the gene matches. The CDR3 protein is CASSPGTGLSGANVLTF. In DNA, the CDR3 is TGTGCCAGCAGCCCGGGGACAGGGCTCTCTGGGGCCAACGTCCTGACTTTC.

The rearrangement uses TRBV7-8 and TRBJ2-3; maybe TRBD1 (5 bases). This CDR3 has 13 amino acids. V was shortened by 8 bases and J by 0 bases, with 9 bases between the two germline ends. Germline-derived CDR1 and CDR2 are SGHVS and FQNEAQ. The CDR3 nucleotides are TGTGCCAGCCTCCCAGGGAGCACAGATACGCAGTATTTT. This gives the protein CASLPGSTDTQYF.

The table lists this clone with a count of one. The chain carries TRBV5-1 and TRBJ2-6, with 10 bases matching TRBD1. There are 17 residues in the CDR3. Looked up from germline, CDR1 is SGHRS and CDR2 is YFSETQ. The V segment lost 6 bases and the J segment 3 bases; nucleotides outside the gene matches: 9. The DNA for the CDR3 is TGCGCCAGCAATCCGGGACAGGGGTTCCGTGGGGCCAACGTCCTGACTTTC. It translates to CASNPGQGFRGANVLTF.

The chain couples TRBV5-8 to TRBJ1-1, with 8 bases fitting TRBD1. The V gene's germline CDR1 is SGHTS and CDR2 YDEGEE. This CDR3 spans 16 amino acids. Unmatched junction bases numbered 13, after V lost 4 bases and J lost 5 bases. Here the CDR3 reads CASSPRARGRVTEAFF. For the CDR3, the DNA is TGTGCCAGCAGCCCCCGCGCCAGGGGGCGAGTTACTGAAGCTTTCTTT.

This clone came up once. This chain links TRBV18 with TRBJ2-2; TRBD1 aligns across 9 bases. V dropped 1 base and J dropped 6; count of bases not matched to a gene: 6. There are 16 residues in the CDR3. Germline CDR1 reads KGHSH; CDR2 reads LQKENI. This CDR3 reads CASSPRDRARPGELFF. Written as DNA, the CDR3 is TGTGCCAGCTCACCACGGGACAGGGCAAGACCCGGGGAGCTGTTTTTT.

The rearrangement joins TRBV18 to TRBJ2-4, with 12 bases aligning to TRBD2. Germline V gene sequence: CDR1 KGHSH, CDR2 LQKENI. The CDR3 sequence is 19 residues long. V shed 2 bases and J 0 bases; nucleotides not matched to a gene: 8. CDR3 DNA: TGTGCCAGCTCACCAGGAACTAGCGGGGGGCCTGCAGCCAAAAACATTCAGTACTTC. Translation: CASSPGTSGGPAAKNIQYF.

This clone has just a few counts. The chain couples TRBV19 to TRBJ2-1; 11 nucleotides align to TRBD2. Germline V gene lookup returns CDR1 LNHDA and CDR2 SQIVND (reference sequence). The CDR3 consists of 17 residues. V lost 2 bases to trimming and J lost 0 bases; unmatched junction nucleotides: 3. CDR3 coding DNA: TGTGCCAGTAGTATAACTAGCGGGGGCCCCTCCTACAATGAGCAGTTCTTC. This codes for CASSITSGGPSYNEQFF.

The chain has TRBV6-5 and TRBJ1-1; TRBD1 matches 7 bases. The CDR3 runs to 14 residues. From germline, CDR1 is MNHEY and CDR2 SVGAGI. The junction had 10 bases not matched to a gene; V was cut back by 7 bases and J by 5 bases. CDR3 in amino acids: CASNKRQGWTEAFF. The CDR3 DNA is TGTGCCAGCAACAAAAGACAGGGTTGGACTGAAGCTTTCTTT.

The chain recombines TRBV20-1 with TRBJ2-7; tentatively, D is TRBD1 (6 bases). Germline V lookup: CDR1 DFQATT, CDR2 SNEGSKA (reference sequence). With 3 bases removed from V and 2 bases from J, the gap between germline ends came to 14 bases. This CDR3 region has 14 residues. CDR3 sequence (DNA): TGCAGTGCTAGTGGATCCAGGGGTGCCTACGAGCAGTACTTC. It is translated as CSASGSRGAYEQYF.

The chain links TRBV4-1 to TRBJ1-1; D uncertain. V shed 0 bases and J shed 1 base, with 12 bases lying between them. This CDR3 region has 16 residues. Germline lookup yields CDR1 MGHRA and CDR2 YSYEKL. The CDR3 DNA reads as TGCGCCAGCAGCCAAGATGTAGCCAGATCGAACACTGAAGCTTTCTTT. Translated, it gives CASSQDVARSNTEAFF.

The chain couples TRBV14 to TRBJ2-3; 10 positions match TRBD1. CDR3 size: 15 residues. CDR1 is SGHDN, CDR2 FVKESK, per germline. The V segment lost 5 bases and the J segment 4 bases; nucleotides outside the gene matches: 6. In DNA, the CDR3 is TGTGCCAGCAGCTCGGACAGGGGGATTTCAGATACGCAGTATTTT. Translated: CASSSDRGISDTQYF. The entire variable domain, with the rest obtained from reference TRBV14 and TRBJ2-3, is as follows: EAGVTQFPSHSVIEKGQTVTLRCDPISGHDNLYWYRRVMGKEIKFLLHFVKESKQDESGMPNNRFLAERTGGTYSTLKVQPAELEDSGVYFCASSSDRGISDTQYFGPGTRLTVL.